This T cell receptor (beta chain) was found in a study of T cell responses to AZD1222 COVID-19 vaccine. A remark on this clone: Its antigen is still unknown.

Study-level points and caveats: Vaccination with two AZD1222 doses was followed by a rise in Spike-specific TCR breadth and depth. Unmutated variant regions are reportedly the target of nearly half of TCRs that are spike-specific.

Assay used: immunoSEQ multiplex PCR; TCRdb lists only in-frame clones, some missing. This table holds 140,000 to 150,000 clones, approximately 85% found once. V lost 7 bases, J lost 0 bases, and 15 bases lay in between. Germline V lookup: CDR1 ENHRY, CDR2 SYGVKD. CDR3 length equals 15 residues. The TCR comes from an adult who received the MenACWY meningococcal vaccine as a control. The sequencing used peripheral blood, collected 28 days after the second dose of the MenACWY control vaccine. The chain joins TRBV10-3 to TRBJ1-2; no reliable D call. CDR3 loop: CAINEGSATNYGYTF. CDR3 DNA sequence: TGTGCCATCAATGAAGGGTCAGCCACTAACTATGGCTACACCTTC.